One and the same sample provided the 26 T cell receptor beta chains below, sequenced in a study of cytomegalovirus exposure and HLA in healthy donors. A multiplex PCR was run with 60 Vbeta primers and 13 Jbeta primers. Libraries were prepared by immunoSEQ multiplex PCR; TCRdb keeps only in-frame clonotypes and omits some of them. Of around 70,000 clones listed, about three quarters were seen once; the top ten hold 12%. Sequencing was done on a sample of PBMCs. The receptors come from a woman aged 35 to 49 in good health and CMV-seropositive.

This clone came up a few times. The chain recombines TRBV13 with TRBJ2-7, with D possibly being TRBD1 (5 bases). The CDR3 loop spans 14 amino acids. V gave up 5 bases and J gave up 3 bases, with 14 bases separating them. Per the germline V gene, CDR1 is PRHDT and CDR2 is FYEKMQ (reference sequence). The chain's CDR3 is CASSADRSNYEQYF. CDR3 bases: TGTGCCAGCAGCGCCGACAGATCCAACTACGAGCAGTACTTC.

The chain couples TRBV9 to TRBJ1-2; TRBD1 matches at 8 bases. The germline V gene has CDR1 SGDLS and CDR2 YYNGEE. The CDR3 is 16 amino acids. The trim removed 0 bases at V and 8 bases at J, leaving 12 bases unmatched. The CDR3 protein is CASSVGGQGIVGGYTF. The CDR3 DNA reads as TGTGCCAGCAGCGTAGGTGGACAGGGAATAGTAGGGGGCTACACCTTC.

This chain links TRBV7-2 with TRBJ2-5; 8 bases match TRBD1. This CDR3 spans 15 amino acids. J gave up 2 bases and V 7 bases, and 9 bases lay outside the gene matches. Germline V gives CDR1 SGHTA, CDR2 FQGNSA. The CDR3 coding sequence is TGTGCCAGCACCCCAGGGGGCGCGATACAAGAGACCCAGTACTTC. This gives the protein CASTPGGAIQETQYF.

The chain uses TRBV5-1 and TRBJ1-3, with TRBD1 matching 7 bases. CDR3 length: 16 residues. CDR1 is SGHRS, CDR2 YFSETQ, per germline. Losses at the gene ends were 4 bases for V and 0 bases for J; bases not matched to a gene: 7. CDR3 bases: TGCGCCAGCAGCCGGGCGGGACAGAACTCTGGAAACACCATATATTTT. It codes for CASSRAGQNSGNTIYF. The entire variable domain, with the rest obtained from reference TRBV5-1 and TRBJ1-3, is as follows: KAGVTQTPRYLIKTRGQQVTLSCSPISGHRSVSWYQQTPGQGLQFLFEYFSETQRNKGNFPGRFSGRQFSNSRSEMNVSTLELGDSALYLCASSRAGQNSGNTIYFGEGSWLTVV.

This rearrangement joins TRBV7-7 to TRBJ2-2; D gene ambiguous. Per the germline V gene, CDR1 is SSHAT and CDR2 is FNYEAQ (reference sequence). This CDR3 region has 14 residues. The ends were cut back, 1 base at V and 2 bases at J, with 5 bases in the middle. Here the CDR3 reads CASSLEANTGELFF. The CDR3 region has the DNA TGTGCCAGCAGCTTAGAAGCTAACACCGGGGAGCTGTTTTTT.

This rearrangement joins TRBV19 to TRBJ2-1; 11 positions agree with TRBD2. Germline V gives CDR1 LNHDA, CDR2 SQIVND (reference sequence). The CDR3 is made up of 13 amino acids. V lost 5 bases and J lost 10; bases outside the gene matches: 4. The CDR3 reads CASSLRTSGEQFF. The CDR3 nucleotides are TGTGCCAGTAGTTTACGGACTAGCGGGGAGCAGTTCTTC.

The V call is TRBV7-2, the J call TRBJ2-7; 10 bases agree with TRBD2. Germline assignment: CDR1 SGHTA and CDR2 FQGNSA. V was clipped by 5 bases and J by 3 bases; unmatched bases: 10. CDR3 length equals 16 residues. CDR3 DNA sequence: TGTGCCAGCAGCAAAACTAGCGGGGCGACCGGCTACGAGCAGTACTTC. Encoded protein: CASSKTSGATGYEQYF.

This clone appeared a single time. This clone may be a read error of a much larger clone one base away. V usage is TRBV6-6 and J usage is TRBJ1-1; D gene unclear. Germline V gives CDR1 MNHNY, CDR2 SVGAGI (reference sequence). Between the trimmed V and J ends, which lost 2 bases and 1 base, there was a span of 5 bases. This CDR3 comprises 13 residues. The CDR3 DNA is TGTGCCAGCAGTTACGAGGGGAACACTGAAGCTTTCTTT. As protein: CASSYEGNTEAFF.

This clone showed up just once. This chain connects TRBV5-1 to TRBJ2-3; 7 bases line up with TRBD1. CDR3 size: 16 residues. The germline V gene has CDR1 SGHRS and CDR2 YFSETQ. V gave up 3 bases and J gave up 0 bases; unmatched junction bases: 7. The CDR3 loop reads CASSSGDSWSTDTQYF. CDR3 sequence (DNA): TGCGCCAGCAGCTCAGGGGACAGTTGGAGCACAGATACGCAGTATTTT.

This chain uses TRBV6-5 with TRBJ1-3, with D maybe TRBD1 (5 bases). CDR3 size: 14 residues. Germline V lookup: CDR1 MNHEY, CDR2 SVGAGI. Trimming pared 5 bases from V and 4 bases from J, leaving 12 bases between. CDR3 sequence reads: CASSPFRTGNTIYF. CDR3 sequence (DNA): TGTGCCAGCAGTCCCTTCAGGACAGGAAACACCATATATTTT.

The genes are TRBV7-9 and TRBJ2-7; D is perhaps TRBD2 (6 bases). The CDR3 totals 12 residues. Trimming cost V 4 bases and J 9 bases, with 13 bases left between them. CDR1 is SEHNR, CDR2 FQNEAQ, per germline (reference sequence). CDR3 amino acids: CASSSPGLGQYF. The CDR3 coding sequence is TGTGCCAGCAGCTCCCCGGGACTGGGGCAGTACTTC.

The chain links TRBV19 to TRBJ1-5; D is unresolved. With 3 bases removed from V and 3 bases from J, the gap between germline ends came to 6 bases. Germline CDR1 and CDR2: LNHDA and SQIVND (reference sequence). The CDR3 totals 13 residues. CDR3 sequence: CASSMQVNQPQHF. In DNA, the CDR3 is TGTGCCAGTAGTATGCAGGTCAATCAGCCCCAGCATTTT.

This clone was counted only a few times. The chain joins TRBV5-6 to TRBJ2-3; 10 nucleotides line up with TRBD2. The V gene's germline CDR1 is SGHDT and CDR2 YYEEEE. V lost 0 bases to trimming and J lost 4 bases; unmatched junction nucleotides: 5. The CDR3 loop spans 16 amino acids. The CDR3 DNA reads TGTGCCAGCAGCTTGGAACGGACTAGCGGCGCAGATACGCAGTATTTT. This sequence encodes CASSLERTSGADTQYF. Based on the CDR3 plus reference TRBV5-6 and TRBJ2-3, the full variable domain is DAGVTQSPTHLIKTRGQQVTLRCSPKSGHDTVSWYQQALGQGPQFIFQYYEEEERQRGNFPDRFSGHQFPNYSSELNVNALLLGDSALYLCASSLERTSGADTQYFGPGTRLTVL.

The CDR3 coding sequence is TGTGCCAGCAGCTACGGGACTAGCGGGGGCCAAGAGACCCAGTACTTC. Translation gives CASSYGTSGGQETQYF. The J gene is TRBJ2-5, the V gene TRBV7-9; 14 bases fit TRBD2. With 4 bases clipped from V and 1 base from J, the junction kept 2 bases outside the gene matches. Germline-derived CDR1 and CDR2 are SEHNR and FQNEAQ (reference sequence). CDR3 length: 16 residues.

The chain recombines TRBV11-1 with TRBJ1-2; the match to TRBD1 covers 7 bases. CDR3 length equals 14 residues. CDR1 and CDR2 (germline): SGHAT, FQDESV (reference sequence). V trimming: 5 bases; J trimming: 3 bases; junction bases outside the gene matches: 6. This CDR3 is CASSLDRPHYGYTF. The CDR3 bases are TGTGCCAGCAGCCTGGACAGGCCCCACTATGGCTACACCTTC.

The sample holds a few counts of this clone. The V gene is TRBV6-5, the J gene TRBJ1-5, with 7 bases aligning to TRBD1. Unmatched junction bases numbered 8, after V lost 7 bases and J lost 5 bases. Per germline, CDR1 MNHEY and CDR2 SVGAGI. The CDR3 has 14 residues. The CDR3 region has the DNA TGTGCCAGCAAACCCACGACAGGGTATCAGCCCCAGCATTTT. It specifies CASKPTTGYQPQHF.

The rearrangement links TRBV6-1 to TRBJ1-1; TRBD1 matches 8 bases. Germline V gene lookup returns CDR1 MNHNS and CDR2 SASEGT. There are 14 residues in the CDR3. V shed 6 bases, J shed 0 bases, and the junction held 3 bases outside the gene matches. For the CDR3, the DNA is TGTGCCAGCAGATGGGACAGGATGAACACTGAAGCTTTCTTT. As protein: CASRWDRMNTEAFF.

V and J are TRBV6-5 and TRBJ2-1; weak D call: TRBD1 (5 bases). This CDR3 is built from 12 residues. V lost 6 bases and J lost 8, with 11 bases in between. Germline CDR1 and CDR2: MNHEY and SVGAGI. The CDR3 region is CASSVGAYEQFF. In DNA, the CDR3 is TGTGCCAGCAGCGTAGGGGCCTATGAGCAGTTCTTC.

This clone was detected only once. The rearrangement joins TRBV29-1 to TRBJ1-1; the D is unclear. Trimming took 7 bases from V and 4 from J, leaving 10 bases between them. Germline values: CDR1 SQVTM, CDR2 ANQGSEA. CDR3 length: 11 amino acids. The CDR3 spells CSAPRGTEAFF. CDR3 bases: TGCAGCGCCCCTCGGGGCACTGAAGCTTTCTTT.

This clone was recorded once. The V gene is TRBV19, the J gene TRBJ2-5, with TRBD1 identical over 10 bases. The CDR3 loop spans 15 amino acids. V lost 3 bases, J lost 5 bases, and 6 bases stayed unmatched. From germline, CDR1 is LNHDA and CDR2 SQIVND (reference sequence). CDR3 bases: TGTGCCAGTAGTATGGGGACAGGGGTCTCGGAGACCCAGTACTTC. Protein product: CASSMGTGVSETQYF.

This sequence joins TRBV5-6 and TRBJ1-2; D is unclear. The CDR3 consists of 13 residues. Trimming left V 0 bases short and J 5 bases short, with 8 bases between. Germline V gene sequence: CDR1 SGHDT, CDR2 YYEEEE. The CDR3 is CASSLETVYGYTF. The CDR3 DNA follows: TGTGCCAGCAGCTTGGAAACAGTTTATGGCTACACCTTC.

V gene TRBV19 combines with J gene TRBJ1-4, with unresolved D. The CDR3 contains 14 residues. Germline-derived CDR1 and CDR2 are LNHDA and SQIVND (reference sequence). V lost 8 bases to trimming and J lost 8 bases, with 18 bases between them. CDR3 bases: TGTGCCAGTGGCTTTTGGCAGGATGGGGAAAAACTGTTTTTT. Encoded protein: CASGFWQDGEKLFF.

V usage is TRBV5-1 and J usage is TRBJ2-3; 7 bases fit TRBD1. The germline V gene has CDR1 SGHRS and CDR2 YFSETQ. This CDR3 is 16 amino acids long. Trimming removed 2 bases from V and 2 bases from J; junction bases left unmatched: 8. CDR3 DNA sequence: TGCGCCAGCAGCTTAGGGGGCACAGCCACCACAGATACGCAGTATTTT. It specifies CASSLGGTATTDTQYF. The whole variable domain, filled in from reference TRBV5-1 and TRBJ2-3, reads KAGVTQTPRYLIKTRGQQVTLSCSPISGHRSVSWYQQTPGQGLQFLFEYFSETQRNKGNFPGRFSGRQFSNSRSEMNVSTLELGDSALYLCASSLGGTATTDTQYFGPGTRLTVL.

V and J are TRBV4-2 and TRBJ1-3, with no clear D. Germline V gives CDR1 LGHNA, CDR2 YNFKEQ. CDR3 length: 13 amino acids. V was shortened by 0 bases and J by 7 bases, with 7 bases between the two germline ends. CDR3 region: CASSQDNRNTIYF. The CDR3 region has the DNA TGTGCCAGCAGCCAAGATAACCGGAACACCATATATTTT.

As DNA, the CDR3 is TGCGCCAGCAGCCAAGTCGCCTCCGAACACCCCTCCTACAATGAGCAGTTCTTC. Translating it yields CASSQVASEHPSYNEQFF. The chain recombines TRBV4-1 with TRBJ2-1; D ambiguous. V lost 1 base to trimming and J lost 0 bases, with 16 bases between them. There are 18 residues in the CDR3. CDR1 and CDR2 (germline): MGHRA, YSYEKL.

The gene calls are TRBV4-1 and TRBJ1-4; 8 bases fit TRBD1. Unmatched junction bases numbered 6, after V lost 2 bases and J lost 4 bases. Germline CDR1 and CDR2: MGHRA and YSYEKL. The CDR3 runs 16 residues. CDR3 loop: CASSQTPGQDNEKLFF. The CDR3 DNA sequence: TGCGCCAGCAGCCAAACCCCGGGACAGGATAATGAAAAACTGTTTTTT.